The entry below gives a single T cell receptor (beta chain) sequence along with its context. The antigen is unknown. After removal of 4 bases from V and 2 bases from J, the junction contained 10 bases not matched to a gene. This CDR3 has 16 residues. Germline V lookup: CDR1 SGHRS, CDR2 YFSETQ. The source of the sample is a study of identical twins. Findings and limits, study-wide: Abundant beta clonotypes from cord blood bore fewer insertions; memory repertoires lacked this pattern. Weaker excess twin sharing was observed in beta out-of-frame sequences. Researchers reported excess low generation probability among twin-shared out-of-frame alpha sequences.

TCRdb redid the calling of the 5' RACE reads with MiXCR, one entry per CDR3 protein. The data show about 240,000 distinct CDR3 sequences, roughly 13% seen once. These same records also appear under a second study, on yellow fever vaccine responses in identical twins. From that paper: Each twin's T cell response to the vaccine was reported to look partly convergent and partly personalized.

The rearrangement uses TRBV5-1 and TRBJ2-3; 7 bases are a match to TRBD1. Specimen: memory (CD45RO+) T cells sorted from blood. This TCR derives from a woman younger than 35 in good health. CDR3 nucleotide sequence: TGCGCCAGCAGCCGCGCCCGGGACAGCATCACAGATACGCAGTATTTT. Translation gives CASSRARDSITDTQYF.